This TCR beta chain is from a study of shared clonotypes between healthy human individuals. Across the whole study: The plates for each donor numbered three CD4 naive, three CD4 memory, two CD8 naive and one CD8 memory. The study, taken as a whole, reports: Though the depth was large, rarefaction showed that sorted-subset sequencing was incomplete.

With regard to this clone: Its antigen is not known.

Germline CDR1 is SGHTA and CDR2 is FQGNSA. With 1 base removed from V and 2 bases from J, the gap between germline ends came to 15 bases. This CDR3 region has 16 residues. Measured with immunoSEQ multiplex PCR; TCRdb has only the in-frame clones, and not every one. This table holds approximately 2,000,000 clones, about nine tenths found once. Naive CD4+ cells were CD45RA-selected; the remaining cells were memory. The chain joins TRBV7-2 to TRBJ2-7; D gene uncertain. The sequence came from a man aged 18 to 29 in good health. Some clones in this sample may be carry-over from other donors' samples. Sequenced input: naive CD4+ T cells from PBMCs. Specified subset: CD45RA+ positively selected. The CDR3 here is CASSLGFVPGTYEQYF. The CDR3, as DNA: TGTGCCAGCAGCTTAGGATTCGTCCCCGGAACCTACGAGCAGTACTTC.